This T cell receptor beta chain was found in a study of post-analysis software for immune sequencing data. Whole-study results and caveats: Controls had significantly higher normalized Chao1 diversity than multiple sclerosis patients. The study found TRBV5-6, TRBV5-1 and TRBV20-1 among roughly 5 TRBV segments more frequent in patients than controls.

For this clonotype: Its antigen is undetermined.

The CDR3 has 16 amino acids. CDR1 is ENHRY, CDR2 SYGVKD, per germline. J was trimmed by 2 bases and V by 6 bases; bases with no gene match: 10. Tagging with unique molecular identifiers was a feature of the TCR beta cDNA libraries. TCRdb itself ran the PCR reads through MiXCR, one entry per CDR3 protein. The sample has about 540,000 distinct CDR3 sequences, approximately 34% seen once. Input material: blood. This clonotype originated in a girl aged 2-17 years with multiple sclerosis. The chain is built from TRBV10-3 and TRBJ2-3; 8 bases fit TRBD2. CDR3 coding DNA: TGTGCCATCAGCGTACAAGCGGGGGCCTACACAGATACGCAGTATTTT. Translated, it gives CAISVQAGAYTDTQYF.